This T cell receptor beta chain was retrieved from a study of T cell responses to AZD1222 COVID-19 vaccine. Study-level information: Pooling covered second doses at about 4 or about 12 weeks. Study-wide results and caveats: Unmutated regions of variants are reportedly targeted by nearly half of spike-specific TCRs. The study found vaccine-associated CD4 TCRs spanning spike, dominant at 160-218 and 743-854. Donors in the cohort were predominantly white British and more often female, and clonal diversity was possibly underestimated.

Germline CDR1 is ENHRY and CDR2 is SYGVKD. Deletions cut 5 bases from V and 10 bases from J, with 21 bases between. This CDR3 spans 16 amino acids. This clone was detected once. Its antigen is currently unknown. Generated by immunoSEQ multiplex PCR, the TCRdb table keeps only in-frame clones and is missing some. The sample records more than 100,000 clones, about 90% being singletons. The chain carries TRBV10-3 and TRBJ1-6, with D unclear. The sequence came from an adult in good health. The sequencing here drew on peripheral blood, taken on day 0 of AZD1222 vaccination. The CDR3 region is CAISMKQREVGSPLHF. CDR3 sequence (DNA): TGTGCCATCAGTATGAAACAGAGAGAGGTCGGCTCACCCCTCCACTTT.